Sequencing of this T cell receptor (beta chain) was carried out in a study of blood T cell repertoires in COVID-19. As originally analysed: By means of reference gene primer amplification, nucleated cell counts were estimated. Data came from immunoSEQ multiplex PCR; TCRdb stores just in-frame clones and leaves some out. D and trimming were read from the DNA, whereas the V and J calls and clone size are those reported in that table. The sample contains over 15,000 clones, roughly 79% of which appear only once. This CDR3 comprises 14 residues. Germline loops: CDR1 LNHDA, CDR2 SQIVND (reference sequence). Trimming stripped 5 bases from V and 4 bases from J, with 14 bases between.

The rearrangement links TRBV19 to TRBJ2-5, with a possible D match to TRBD1 (6 bases). Specimen: peripheral blood. This receptor was identified in a man aged 65 to 79 with active or convalescent COVID-19. The CDR3 DNA reads as TGTGCCAGTAGTGGGCAGGGGACGGGAGAGACCCAGTACTTC. It encodes CASSGQGTGETQYF.